These 16 T cell receptor beta chains originate from one sample sequenced in a study of OX40 agonist ivuxolimab in advanced cancers. TCRdb's table, derived via immunoSEQ multiplex PCR, lists solely in-frame clones and lacks some. This sample has about 100,000 clones; around 90% occur once, and the top ten carry around 0.72%. The material sequenced was CD4+ or CD8+ T cells sorted from blood, taken in a trial of the OX40 agonist ivuxolimab. These receptors were collected from an adult with an advanced solid tumor such as melanoma, head and neck, liver or kidney cancer.

The sample holds one count of this clone. This chain links TRBV5-1 with TRBJ2-1; the match to TRBD2 covers 7 bases. The CDR3 extends over 15 amino acids. The V gene's germline CDR1 is SGHRS and CDR2 YFSETQ. Trimming removed 2 bases from V and 9 bases from J; junction bases left unmatched: 11. As DNA, the CDR3 is TGCGCCAGCAGCTTTTCTGGCGGGGGATACGGTGAGCAGTTCTTC. It is translated as CASSFSGGGYGEQFF. The entire variable domain, with the rest obtained from reference TRBV5-1 and TRBJ2-1, is as follows: KAGVTQTPRYLIKTRGQQVTLSCSPISGHRSVSWYQQTPGQGLQFLFEYFSETQRNKGNFPGRFSGRQFSNSRSEMNVSTLELGDSALYLCASSFSGGGYGEQFFGPGTRLTVL.

This clone was seen only a few times. The chain has TRBV2 and TRBJ1-2, with a weak D call TRBD1 (6 bases). V was cut by 8 bases and J by 8 bases, with 15 bases left in between. From germline, CDR1 is SNHLY and CDR2 FYNNEI. CDR3 length: 12 amino acids. The CDR3 region is CASEGGVQGYTF. The CDR3 nucleotides read TGTGCCAGCGAGGGGGGAGTTCAAGGCTACACCTTC.

The chain recombines TRBV12-5 with TRBJ2-5, with TRBD2 matching over 13 bases. This CDR3 contains 16 residues. Germline CDR1 LGHNT, CDR2 FRNRAP. V lost 4 bases, J lost 3 bases, and 5 bases stayed unmatched. The CDR3 is CASGSRGTSGKETQYF. Written as DNA, the CDR3 is TGTGCTAGTGGTTCTCGTGGGACTAGCGGGAAAGAGACCCAGTACTTC.

The chain couples TRBV7-2 to TRBJ2-1; 10 nucleotides align to TRBD2. With 5 bases clipped from V and 4 bases from J, the junction kept 8 bases outside the gene matches. This CDR3 spans 16 amino acids. Germline V gene sequence: CDR1 SGHTA, CDR2 FQGNSA. The CDR3 DNA reads as TGTGCCAGCAGCCCGCTAAATAGCGGGGGGTACAATGAGCAGTTCTTC. Translating it yields CASSPLNSGGYNEQFF.

The rearrangement uses TRBV5-1 and TRBJ2-5, with TRBD1 matching 12 bases. Trimming removed 5 bases from V and 1 base from J; junction bases left unmatched: 3. Germline lookup yields CDR1 SGHRS and CDR2 YFSETQ. The CDR3 length is 15 residues. The CDR3, as DNA: TGCGCCAGCAGTACGGGACAGGGGGCCCAAGAGACCCAGTACTTC. It encodes CASSTGQGAQETQYF.

The chain employs TRBV7-9 and TRBJ1-5, with D perhaps TRBD1 (5 bases). With 8 bases removed from V and 5 bases from J, the gap between germline ends came to 16 bases. The V gene's germline CDR1 is SEHNR and CDR2 FQNEAQ (reference sequence). There are 14 residues in the CDR3. The CDR3 here is CASSRDRLDQPQHF. Here the CDR3 DNA reads TGTGCCAGCTCCAGGGATAGGCTCGATCAGCCCCAGCATTTT.

The V gene is TRBV28, the J gene TRBJ2-2, with 8 bases matching TRBD1. Germline V gene sequence: CDR1 MDHEN, CDR2 SYDVKM. The V and J ends lost 4 bases and 3 bases, in that order; junction bases with no gene match: 4. This CDR3 is built from 15 residues. This chain's CDR3 is CASSSAGGYTGELFF. Written as DNA, the CDR3 is TGTGCCAGCAGTTCAGCAGGGGGCTACACCGGGGAGCTGTTTTTT.

The genes are TRBV28 and TRBJ1-5; D is unclear. The germline V gene has CDR1 MDHEN and CDR2 SYDVKM. The V and J ends lost 4 bases and 0 bases respectively, with 19 bases between them. The CDR3 loop spans 18 amino acids. The DNA for the CDR3 is TGTGCCAGCAGTTCGACGGATTCCGCGAGAAATAGCAATCAGCCCCAGCATTTT. It yields the protein CASSSTDSARNSNQPQHF. Variable domain in full (rest from reference TRBV28 and TRBJ1-5): DVKVTQSSRYLVKRTGEKVFLECVQDMDHENMFWYRQDPGLGLRLIYFSYDVKMKEKGDIPEGYSVSREKKERFSLILESASTNQTSMYLCASSSTDSARNSNQPQHFGDGTRLSIL.

This sequence joins TRBV7-9 and TRBJ2-7, with 9 bases aligning to TRBD1. Germline CDR1 is SEHNR and CDR2 is FQNEAQ (reference sequence). V shed 5 bases, J shed 0 bases, and the junction held 5 bases outside the gene matches. CDR3 length equals 15 residues. CDR3 DNA: TGTGCCAGCAGCCCCGGACAGGGGCTCTCCTACGAGCAGTACTTC. This sequence encodes CASSPGQGLSYEQYF. The full variable domain, with the rest looked up from reference TRBV7-9 and TRBJ2-7, is DTGVSQNPRHKITKRGQNVTFRCDPISEHNRLYWYRQTLGQGPEFLTYFQNEAQLEKSRLLSDRFSAERPKGSFSTLEIQRTEQGDSAMYLCASSPGQGLSYEQYFGPGTRLTVT.

This CDR3 is CASSPVKGNTGELFF. Here the CDR3 DNA reads TGTGCCAGCTCACCAGTGAAGGGGAACACCGGGGAGCTGTTTTTT. This chain links TRBV18 with TRBJ2-2, with D unresolved. V shed 2 bases and J shed 1 base, with 8 bases lying between them. There are 15 residues in the CDR3. Germline CDR1 is KGHSH and CDR2 is LQKENI. Together with reference TRBV18 and TRBJ2-2, the CDR3 gives the full variable domain: NAGVMQNPRHLVRRRGQEARLRCSPMKGHSHVYWYRQLPEEGLKFMVYLQKENIIDESGMPKERFSAEFPKEGPSILRIQQVVRGDSAAYFCASSPVKGNTGELFFGEGSRLTVL.

The J gene is TRBJ2-7, the V gene TRBV7-2, with D unresolved. Between the trimmed V and J ends, which lost 4 bases and 2 bases, there was a span of 15 bases. Germline V gives CDR1 SGHTA, CDR2 FQGNSA. This CDR3 is built from 15 residues. CDR3 protein: CASSSPGDIPYEQYF. CDR3 in DNA: TGTGCCAGCAGCTCCCCTGGAGATATACCCTACGAGCAGTACTTC. Drawing the rest from reference TRBV7-2 and TRBJ2-7, the complete variable domain is GAGVSQSPSNKVTEKGKDVELRCDPISGHTALYWYRQSLGQGLEFLIYFQGNSAPDKSGLPSDRFSAERTGGSVSTLTIQRTQQEDSAVYLCASSSPGDIPYEQYFGPGTRLTVT.

The J gene is TRBJ1-4, the V gene TRBV15; TRBD1 matches 7 bases. The V and J ends lost 1 base and 2 bases, in that order; junction bases with no gene match: 7. CDR3 length: 17 amino acids. In germline, CDR1 is LNHNV, CDR2 YYDKDF (reference sequence). This chain's CDR3 is CATSRATTGSTNEKLFF. CDR3 DNA: TGTGCCACCAGCAGAGCGACGACAGGGTCCACTAATGAAAAACTGTTTTTT. The full variable domain, its missing parts supplied by reference TRBV15 and TRBJ1-4, is DAMVIQNPRYQVTQFGKPVTLSCSQTLNHNVMYWYQQKSSQAPKLLFHYYDKDFNNEADTPDNFQSRRPNTSFCFLDIRSPGLGDTAMYLCATSRATTGSTNEKLFFGSGTQLSVL.

The chain is built from TRBV27 and TRBJ1-5; the D gene is possibly TRBD1 (6 bases). Germline-derived CDR1 and CDR2 are MNHEY and SMNVEV (reference sequence). The length of the CDR3 is 14 residues. V lost 6 bases, J lost 0 bases, and 9 bases lay in between. The CDR3 is CASSRDNSNQPQHF. DNA of the CDR3: TGTGCCAGCAGCCGGGACAATAGCAATCAGCCCCAGCATTTT.

The V and J genes are TRBV14 and TRBJ2-1; no firm D call. Trimming took off 4 bases at V and 2 bases at J, with 12 bases between the two ends. Germline V gene lookup returns CDR1 SGHDN and CDR2 FVKESK. The CDR3 length is 15 residues. The CDR3 protein is CASSLDGSPYNEQFF. The CDR3 nucleotides are TGTGCCAGCAGCCTTGACGGATCCCCCTACAATGAGCAGTTCTTC.

In DNA, the CDR3 is TGTGCCAGCTCACCAGCAGATACTCAGTACTTC. Translating gives CASSPADTQYF. The V gene is TRBV18, the J gene TRBJ2-4; D ambiguous. Germline V CDR1 and CDR2: KGHSH, LQKENI. The V and J ends lost 2 bases and 12 bases respectively, with 8 bases between them. The CDR3 totals 11 residues.

Concerning this clone itself: Other DNA sequences within the sample encode an identical CDR3. The chain carries TRBV9 and TRBJ2-1; TRBD1 aligns across 9 bases. CDR1 and CDR2 from the germline V gene are SGDLS and YYNGEE. V dropped 2 bases and J dropped 2; count of bases not matched to a gene: 2. The CDR3 has 15 amino acids. CDR3 region: CASSVGTGTYNEQFF. CDR3 coding DNA: TGTGCCAGCAGCGTGGGGACAGGGACCTACAATGAGCAGTTCTTC.